Listed here are 19 T cell receptor beta chains from one sample, sequenced in a study of glioma-infiltrating T cells. TCR alpha and beta CDR3 regions were amplified from RNA using iRepertoire nested multiplex PCR. TCRdb re-called the multiplex PCR reads with MiXCR, one entry per CDR3 protein. Of approximately 400,000 distinct CDR3 sequences in the sample, roughly two fifths were seen once. Sequencing was performed on glioma tissue, nonneoplastic brain tissue, or PBMCs (not recorded which). All receptors come from a human donor with low-grade glioma or glioblastoma, undergoing nonglioma brain surgery, or in good health (not recorded which).

A note on this clonotype: Just one base apart from a much larger clone, this may be a read error. The chain links TRBV20-1 to TRBJ2-3; 9 nucleotides agree with TRBD2. This CDR3 contains 15 residues. Germline CDR1 reads DFQATT; CDR2 reads SNEGSKA (reference sequence). The CDR3 DNA is TGCAGTGCTCGCCGGGAGGGGACTAGCACAGATGCGCAGTATTTT. Encoded protein: CSARREGTSTDAQYF.

In regard to this clonotype: A much larger clone differs by one base, so this may be a read error. The chain employs TRBV6-2 or TRBV6-3 and TRBJ2-1, with D unclear. This CDR3 is built from 13 residues. V was trimmed by 7 bases and J by 9 bases, leaving 16 bases between them. Germline V gene sequence: CDR1 MNHEY, CDR2 SVGEGT. DNA for the CDR3: TGTGCCAGCAACTTTGTGGTTTGGACTGAGCAGTTCTTC. Protein sequence: CASNFVVWTEQFF.

This clonotype was observed many times. The chain is built from TRBV6-2 or TRBV6-3 and TRBJ2-7; no clear D gene. The germline gives CDR1 MNHEY, CDR2 SVGEGT. The CDR3 has 12 residues. Between the trimmed V and J ends, which lost 5 bases and 7 bases, there was a span of 12 bases. The CDR3 region has the DNA TGTGCCAGCAGTCTCCCCCGGTGGGAGCAGTACTTC. Encoded protein: CASSLPRWEQYF.

About this clonotype: One base away lies a much larger clone, so this may be a sequencing read error. The chain uses TRBV27 and TRBJ1-2; no clear D. This CDR3 has 15 amino acids. The V gene's germline CDR1 is MNHEY and CDR2 SMNVEV (reference sequence). DNA of the CDR3: TGTGCCAGCAGTTTATGGAGCTACCCTCAATCTGGCTACAACTTC. It is translated as CASSLWSYPQSGYNF.

The gene calls are TRBV5-1 and TRBJ1-2; TRBD1 might be the D (5 bases). Germline-derived CDR1 and CDR2 are SGHRS and YFSETQ. The V gene lost 0 bases and the J gene lost 4 bases, with 7 bases spanning the gap. The CDR3 has 13 residues. The CDR3 DNA reads TGCGCCAGCAGCTTGGAGGGACTCTATGGCTACACCTTC. Its protein is CASSLEGLYGYTF.

The V call is TRBV20-1, the J call TRBJ2-7; 9 bases align to TRBD2. Germline trimming cut 8 bases from V and 5 bases from J; bases unmatched to any gene: 10. The CDR3 runs to 13 residues. The germline CDR1 and CDR2 sequences are DFQATT and SNEGSKA (reference sequence). The CDR3 DNA reads TGCAGTATGGGACCCACTAGCGGGCACGAGCAGTACTTC. It codes for CSMGPTSGHEQYF.

CDR3 sequence: CASSRERPPYNEQFF. DNA of the CDR3: TGTGCCAGCAGCCGCGAGCGGCCCCCCTACAATGAGCAGTTCTTC. The V gene is TRBV5-4, the J gene TRBJ2-1; D may be TRBD2 (5 bases). Per the germline V gene, CDR1 is SGHNT and CDR2 is YYREEE (reference sequence). Deletions cut 4 bases from V and 2 bases from J, with 13 bases between. The CDR3 covers 15 residues. Drawing the rest from reference TRBV5-4 and TRBJ2-1, the complete variable domain is ETGVTQSPTHLIKTRGQQVTLRCSSQSGHNTVSWYQQALGQGPQFIFQYYREEENGRGNFPPRFSGLQFPNYSSELNVNALELDDSALYLCASSRERPPYNEQFFGPGTRLTVL.

This clonotype was observed many times. The V call is TRBV20-1, the J call TRBJ1-5, with 7 positions matching TRBD1. J lost 0 bases, V lost 3 bases, and 8 bases had no gene match. CDR1 is DFQATT, CDR2 SNEGSKA, per germline (reference sequence). The CDR3 totals 16 residues. CDR3 protein: CSASAYRGNSNQPQHF. DNA of the CDR3: TGCAGTGCTAGCGCTTACAGGGGTAATAGCAATCAGCCCCAGCATTTT.

The sample holds a few counts of this clonotype. The chain combines TRBV10-3 with TRBJ1-2; no clear D gene. V lost 0 bases and J 2 bases, leaving 10 bases between the germline ends. Germline CDR1 reads ENHRY; CDR2 reads SYGVKD. This CDR3 comprises 15 residues. The CDR3 loop reads CAISESSRTNYGYTF. The CDR3 DNA reads as TGTGCCATCAGTGAGTCAAGCAGGACCAACTATGGCTACACCTTC.

Regarding this clonotype: A much larger clone differs by one base, so this may be a read error. CDR3 in DNA: TGTTCCAGCACTCGCGCACGCTACACTGAAGCTTTCTTT. Amino acid sequence: CSSTRARYTEAFF. V is TRBV7-2 and J is TRBJ1-1; D is unclear. This CDR3 is built from 13 residues. Germline loops: CDR1 SGHTA, CDR2 FQGNSA.

This clonotype was recorded many times. The chain joins TRBV12-3 or TRBV12-4 to TRBJ1-5; D is perhaps TRBD1 (6 bases). V gave up 6 bases and J gave up 4 bases, with 10 bases separating them. This CDR3 spans 13 amino acids. The chain's CDR3 is CASRPTGNQPQHF. In nucleotides, the CDR3 is TGTGCCAGCAGACCCACAGGGAATCAGCCCCAGCATTTT.

The chain links TRBV18 to TRBJ1-2; weak D call: TRBD1 (6 bases). V shed 5 bases and J shed 4 bases, with 14 bases lying between them. The CDR3 covers 14 residues. Germline V gene sequence: CDR1 KGHSH, CDR2 LQKENI. CDR3 bases: TGTGCCAGCTCAACCGGACAGCAATTCTATGGCTACACCTTC. Protein sequence: CASSTGQQFYGYTF.

In its sample, this clonotype was seen many times. V is TRBV6-1 and J is TRBJ1-2; the match to TRBD1 covers 8 bases. CDR1 and CDR2 (germline): MNHNS, SASEGT. Trimming took 7 bases from V and 4 from J; bases not matched to a gene: 17. The length of the CDR3 is 17 residues. The CDR3 DNA reads TGTGCCAGCAAGAGGGACAGGCTACGTGATCTCACCTATGGCTACACCTTC. Translation gives CASKRDRLRDLTYGYTF.

The sample holds one count of this clonotype. The chain carries TRBV7-9 and TRBJ1-5, with 7 bases aligning to TRBD1. The junction had 9 bases not matched to a gene; V was cut back by 6 bases and J by 4 bases. The length of the CDR3 is 15 residues. CDR1 is SEHNR and CDR2 is FQNEAQ in the germline V gene (reference sequence). The CDR3 nucleotides are TGTGCCAGCAGTCGGGGGGGACAGCGTAATCAGCCCCAGCATTTT. Its translation is CASSRGGQRNQPQHF.

The chain uses TRBV18 and TRBJ2-7; TRBD2 aligns across 8 bases. The CDR3 length is 17 residues. Trimming at V came to 6 bases and at J to 1 base, leaving 14 bases not matched to a gene. Germline lookup yields CDR1 KGHSH and CDR2 LQKENI. CDR3 nucleotide sequence: TGTGCCAGCTCCGATTACCCAGGAAGCGGGAGTTCCTACGAGCAGTACTTC. It yields the protein CASSDYPGSGSSYEQYF.

The chain employs TRBV7-8 and TRBJ2-5; unclear D gene. The CDR3 extends over 14 amino acids. Germline V lookup: CDR1 SGHVS, CDR2 FQNEAQ. Trimming took off 1 base at V and 0 bases at J, with 6 bases between the two ends. CDR3 DNA sequence: TGTGCCAGCAGCTTAGGAGTGTACCAAGAGACCCAGTACTTC. Translating gives CASSLGVYQETQYF.

Only a few counts were recorded for this clonotype. The chain has TRBV5-1 and TRBJ2-3; 9 positions match TRBD1. Germline V CDR1 and CDR2: SGHRS, YFSETQ. V lost 0 bases, J lost 1 base, and 3 bases stayed unmatched. The CDR3 contains 16 residues. In DNA, the CDR3 is TGCGCCAGCAGCTTGGACAGGGGGCTGGGCACAGATACGCAGTATTTT. Protein sequence: CASSLDRGLGTDTQYF.

This clonotype was picked up many times. CDR3 in DNA: TGTGCCAGCAGTTTGGTACTAGCGGTCTCCTACGAGCAGTACTTC. Translation: CASSLVLAVSYEQYF. The rearrangement uses TRBV6-2 or TRBV6-3 and TRBJ2-7; 8 bases align to TRBD2. V trimming: 4 bases; J trimming: 0 bases; junction bases outside the gene matches: 5. This CDR3 has 15 amino acids. Germline V gene lookup returns CDR1 MNHEY and CDR2 SVGEGT.

Only a few counts were recorded for this clonotype. The chain joins TRBV20-1 to TRBJ1-2; possible D gene TRBD1, 5 bases. Trimming removed 6 bases at V and 3 bases at J, with 17 bases between. The length of the CDR3 is 14 residues. Germline CDR1 is DFQATT and CDR2 is SNEGSKA (reference sequence). The CDR3 is CSARSGQGDYGYTF. CDR3 nucleotides: TGCAGTGCAAGAAGCGGGCAGGGAGACTATGGCTACACCTTC.